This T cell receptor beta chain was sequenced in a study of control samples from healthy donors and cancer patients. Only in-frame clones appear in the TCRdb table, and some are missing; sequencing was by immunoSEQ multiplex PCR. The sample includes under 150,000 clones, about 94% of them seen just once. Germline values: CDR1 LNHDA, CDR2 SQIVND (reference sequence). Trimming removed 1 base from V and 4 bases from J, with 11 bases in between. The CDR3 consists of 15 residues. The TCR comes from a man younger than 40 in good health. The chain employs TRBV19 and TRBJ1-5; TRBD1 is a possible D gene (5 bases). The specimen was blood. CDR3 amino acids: CASSIGQGRNQPQHF. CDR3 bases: TGTGCCAGTAGTATAGGGCAGGGCAGGAATCAGCCCCAGCATTTT.